The source of this TCR beta chain is a study of beta chain features in type 1 diabetes. The sequenced template was cDNA made from the entire isolated RNA. The protocol was immunoSEQ multiplex PCR, while the TCRdb copy is restricted to in-frame clones and leaves out a portion. There are about 660,000 clones in the sample; roughly 13% occur only once, and nearly 0.04% lies in the top ten. There are a few counts of this clone. Its matching antigen is unknown. General study findings and limits: Shortening that was moderate but significant affected the TCRB CDR3s of Type 1 diabetes patients in all four CD4+ subsets.

The germline V gene encodes CDR1 GTSNPN and CDR2 SVGIG (reference sequence). This CDR3 region has 14 residues. With 3 bases clipped from V and 1 base from J, the junction kept 4 bases outside the gene matches. The sequence was obtained from a young man with type 1 diabetes. The sample comprised naive CD4+ T cells from blood. The chain employs TRBV30 and TRBJ2-3, with TRBD1 matching 7 bases. CDR3 sequence: CAWRSGTGTDTQYF. In nucleotides, the CDR3 is TGTGCCTGGAGGTCCGGGACAGGCACAGATACGCAGTATTTT.